This TCR beta chain was observed in a study of PD-1 blockade in classical Hodgkin lymphoma. Each and every patient relapsed after autologous stem cell transplantation, and patients got differing brentuximab vedotin exposure. Complete response, partial response or progressive disease made up the best responses. TCRdb's copy holds only in-frame clones and misses some; the assay was immunoSEQ multiplex PCR. The sample yields some 150,000 clones, approximately 81% seen once. Concerning this clone itself: Its antigen is currently unknown.

The V gene lost 3 bases and the J gene lost 0 bases, with 8 bases spanning the gap. Per the germline V gene, CDR1 is MNHEY and CDR2 is SMNVEV (reference sequence). CDR3 length equals 15 residues. Findings and limits, study-wide: Healthy donors were reported to have higher baseline TCR diversity than newly diagnosed patients. CD4+ TCR diversity rose significantly by C4D1, and CD8+ TCR diversity did not.

The genes are TRBV27 and TRBJ1-4; D not certain. The sample consisted of peripheral blood mononuclear cells (PBMCs), taken before the second cycle of nivolumab. The source is a human donor with classical Hodgkin lymphoma. CDR3 coding DNA: TGTGCCAGCAGTTTTTTTCGAGCAACTAATGAAAAACTGTTTTTT. Protein sequence: CASSFFRATNEKLFF.